Following are 26 T cell receptor beta chains from one sample sequenced in a study of T cell repertoires in cytomegalovirus infection. TCRdb recomputed calls from the reads with MiXCR, one row per CDR3 protein. The sample gives roughly 720,000 distinct CDR3 sequences, roughly 35% of which show up once; 2.5% to 3.5% is in the top ten. Sequences were obtained from PBMCs. Source of these receptors: a human donor in good health (CMV status not recorded). Some clones in this sample may be carry-over from other donors' samples.

This chain connects TRBV6-6 to TRBJ2-3; the match to TRBD2 covers 9 bases. The junction had 9 bases not matched to a gene; V was cut back by 5 bases and J by 6 bases. Germline CDR1 reads MNHNY; CDR2 reads SVGAGI (reference sequence). The CDR3 has 15 amino acids. CDR3 sequence: CASSVAGGGGDTQYF. Here the CDR3 DNA reads TGTGCCAGCAGTGTCGCGGGGGGGGGTGGGGATACGCAGTATTTT.

The table lists this clonotype with a few counts. J is TRBJ2-1 and V is TRBV11-2; 11 bases align to TRBD2. Germline values: CDR1 SGHAT, CDR2 FQNNGV. J lost 2 bases, V lost 5 bases, and 5 bases had no gene match. The CDR3 is 16 amino acids. CDR3 nucleotides: TGTGCCAGCAGCGCCAGTAGCGGGAGGGCCTACAATGAGCAGTTCTTC. Protein sequence: CASSASSGRAYNEQFF. The complete variable domain, with remaining parts taken from reference TRBV11-2 and TRBJ2-1, reads EAGVAQSPRYKIIEKRQSVAFWCNPISGHATLYWYQQILGQGPKLLIQFQNNGVVDDSQLPKDRFSAERLKGVDSTLKIQPAKLEDSAVYLCASSASSGRAYNEQFFGPGTRLTVL.

This clonotype was seen a few times. The chain has TRBV20-1 and TRBJ1-1; unclear D gene. V dropped 4 bases and J dropped 3 bases, with 18 bases sitting between them. In germline, CDR1 is DFQATT, CDR2 SNEGSKA (reference sequence). The CDR3 has 15 residues. DNA of the CDR3: TGCAGTGCTACTGACCCCAGTCGACTAGACACTGAAGCTTTCTTT. This sequence encodes CSATDPSRLDTEAFF.

The sample holds a few counts of this clonotype. The chain links TRBV28 to TRBJ2-1, with 11 bases identical to TRBD2. Trimming removed 6 bases from V and 4 bases from J; junction bases left unmatched: 11. The CDR3 is 17 amino acids. Germline lookup yields CDR1 MDHEN and CDR2 SYDVKM. In DNA form, the CDR3 reads TGTGCCAGCAGGAGAATTAGCGGGGGGGTCCTTTACAATGAGCAGTTCTTC. Amino acids: CASRRISGGVLYNEQFF.

This clonotype turned up a few times. V gene TRBV12-3 or TRBV12-4 combines with J gene TRBJ1-2; maybe TRBD1 (5 bases). The CDR3 is 14 amino acids. V lost 4 bases, J lost 4 bases, and 13 bases lay in between. The CDR3 DNA reads TGTGCCAGCAGTTCCGGGACGGGTATCTATGGCTACACCTTC. This encodes CASSSGTGIYGYTF.

The rearrangement joins TRBV30 to TRBJ1-1; D perhaps matches TRBD1 (6 bases). Per germline, CDR1 GTSNPN and CDR2 SVGIG (reference sequence). With 3 bases removed from V and 1 base from J, the gap between germline ends came to 24 bases. The CDR3 length is 18 residues. CDR3 in amino acids: CAWRTPAWGGATNTEAFF. The CDR3 DNA follows: TGTGCCTGGAGGACCCCCGCGTGGGGGGGGGCAACGAACACTGAAGCTTTCTTT.

About this clonotype: At one of its ends the junction is not consistent with the germline gene, which may arise from a read error. The rearrangement uses TRBV7-3 and TRBJ2-7, with D tentatively TRBD2 (5 bases). CDR1 is SGHTA and CDR2 is FQGTGA in the germline V gene. There are 14 residues in the CDR3. The DNA for the CDR3 is TGTCCCAGCAGCTTAGGTCGGGGAGCCTACGAGCAGTACTTC. Encoded protein: CPSSLGRGAYEQYF.

The rearrangement links TRBV7-8 to TRBJ2-7; D uncertain. Per germline, CDR1 SGHVS and CDR2 FQNEAQ. The CDR3 extends over 14 amino acids. The V end was cut by 10 bases, the J end by 4 bases, with 20 bases between. The CDR3 nucleotides read TGTGCCACCGCTCCTAAGGCGTCCCCTTACGAGCAGTACTTC. This translates into CATAPKASPYEQYF.

A few counts support this clonotype. The chain employs TRBV20-1 and TRBJ1-1, with D possibly matching TRBD1 (6 bases). This CDR3 has 16 residues. Germline loops: CDR1 DFQATT, CDR2 SNEGSKA (reference sequence). V was pared by 0 bases and J by 4 bases, with 18 bases between. The CDR3 here is CSARDPAGEVVTEAFF. The CDR3 DNA follows: TGCAGTGCTAGAGACCCGGCAGGGGAGGTTGTCACTGAAGCTTTCTTT.

This clonotype appeared a few times. CDR3 region: CASSSRQGLRGYTF. The CDR3 nucleotides read TGTGCCAGCAGTTCCCGACAGGGGTTGCGGGGCTACACCTTC. The V call is TRBV6-6, the J call TRBJ1-2, with 8 bases lining up with TRBD1. Germline CDR1 reads MNHNY; CDR2 reads SVGAGI (reference sequence). This CDR3 has 14 residues. V was pared by 4 bases and J by 8 bases, with 9 bases of the junction left unmatched.

The V call is TRBV29-1, the J call TRBJ2-5; D possibly corresponds to TRBD2 (5 bases). V gave up 4 bases and J gave up 5 bases, with 11 bases separating them. Germline CDR1 is SQVTM and CDR2 is ANQGSEA. CDR3 length: 12 amino acids. CDR3 protein: CSVVPGWETQYF. DNA for the CDR3: TGCAGCGTTGTCCCGGGGTGGGAGACCCAGTACTTC.

This chain connects TRBV12-3 or TRBV12-4 to TRBJ1-5; D remains ambiguous. V was clipped by 3 bases and J by 2 bases, with 11 bases between them. CDR3 length: 15 amino acids. CDR3 residues: CASSFARVGNQPQHF. The CDR3, as DNA: TGTGCCAGCAGTTTTGCCCGGGTGGGCAATCAGCCCCAGCATTTT.

This clonotype came up a few times. The chain links TRBV5-4 to TRBJ2-1; D is undetermined. The germline CDR1 and CDR2 sequences are SGHNT and YYREEE (reference sequence). The CDR3 covers 11 residues. Trimming stripped 6 bases from V and 8 bases from J, with 9 bases between. CDR3 coding DNA: TGTGCCAGCAAGAGCCAAGATGAGCAGTTCTTC. Translated, it gives CASKSQDEQFF.

This clonotype has more than one count but fewer than ten. The V call is TRBV27, the J call TRBJ2-5; D is perhaps TRBD2 (5 bases). The ends were cut back, 6 bases at V and 5 bases at J, with 16 bases in the middle. CDR1 and CDR2 from the germline V gene are MNHEY and SMNVEV (reference sequence). The CDR3 totals 14 residues. The CDR3 region is CASSRGWDSETQYF. DNA of the CDR3: TGTGCCAGCAGCCGAGGGTGGGATAGTGAGACCCAGTACTTC.

The genes are TRBV7-6 and TRBJ2-7; 7 bases agree with TRBD1. This CDR3 has 14 residues. Germline V CDR1 and CDR2: SGHVS, FNYEAQ. The V segment lost 6 bases and the J segment 2 bases; nucleotides outside the gene matches: 7. The DNA of the CDR3 is TGTGCCAGCAGTAGGGGGCTACTTACCTACGAGCAGTACTTC. Its translation is CASSRGLLTYEQYF.

CDR3 amino acids: CASWRGGNEQFF. The CDR3 coding sequence is TGTGCCAGCTGGCGGGGGGGGAATGAGCAGTTCTTC. This chain links TRBV12-3 or TRBV12-4 with TRBJ2-1; 9 nucleotides agree with TRBD2. The CDR3 consists of 12 residues. The V and J ends lost 8 bases and 7 bases, in that order; junction bases with no gene match: 3.

This clonotype was seen many times. The chain couples TRBV7-2 to TRBJ2-7, with D possibly matching TRBD1 (9 bases). The CDR3 contains 15 residues. CDR1 is SGHTA, CDR2 FQGNSA, per germline. Trimming removed 4 bases at V and 3 bases at J, with 16 bases between. The CDR3 region is CASSSSGGQGYEQYF. For the CDR3, the DNA is TGTGCCAGCAGCTCCAGCGGGGGACAGGGCTACGAGCAGTACTTC. Full variable domain (outside the CDR3, taken from reference TRBV7-2 and TRBJ2-7): GAGVSQSPSNKVTEKGKDVELRCDPISGHTALYWYRQSLGQGLEFLIYFQGNSAPDKSGLPSDRFSAERTGGSVSTLTIQRTQQEDSAVYLCASSSSGGQGYEQYFGPGTRLTVT.

This clonotype occurred many times. The genes are TRBV12-3 or TRBV12-4 and TRBJ1-1; D remains unclear. Trimming left V 1 base short and J 0 bases short, with 9 bases between. The CDR3 covers 15 residues. The CDR3 region is CASSLGGGMNTEAFF. As DNA, the CDR3 is TGTGCCAGCAGTTTAGGTGGCGGAATGAACACTGAAGCTTTCTTT.

Turning to this clonotype: One base away lies a much larger clone, so this may be a sequencing read error. As the CDR3 is not closed by the conserved phenylalanine or tryptophan, this likely results from a read error. V and J are TRBV7-8 and TRBJ2-7; unclear D gene. The CDR3 is made up of 13 amino acids. V lost 9 bases and J 2 bases, leaving 14 bases between the germline ends. Germline V gene sequence: CDR1 SGHVS, CDR2 FQNEAQ. The CDR3 DNA reads as TGTGCCAGTTCCCCCTATGGTCCCTACGAGCAGTACTCC. This gives the protein CASSPYGPYEQYS.

The chain links TRBV5-1 to TRBJ2-6; D not resolved. Deletions cut 4 bases from V and 2 bases from J, with 13 bases between. The CDR3 loop spans 16 amino acids. Germline values: CDR1 SGHRS, CDR2 YFSETQ. This CDR3 reads CASSHLIGTGANVLTF. The CDR3 region has the DNA TGCGCCAGCAGCCACCTGATAGGGACTGGGGCCAACGTCCTGACTTTC.

Of note for this clonotype: A much larger clone lies a single base off, so this may be a read error. The J gene is TRBJ2-1, the V gene TRBV11-2; D remains ambiguous. CDR1 is SGHAT and CDR2 is FQNNGV in the germline V gene. The CDR3 consists of 18 residues. The CDR3 DNA reads TGTGCCAGCAGCTTAGACGGAAGGACCCTAGTGGTCTACAATGAGCAGTTATTC. Protein: CASSLDGRTLVVYNEQLF.

This clonotype appeared a few times. V gene TRBV11-2 combines with J gene TRBJ2-5; a possible D gene is TRBD2 (5 bases). Deletions cut 5 bases from V and 3 bases from J, with 16 bases between. Germline V gene sequence: CDR1 SGHAT, CDR2 FQNNGV. The CDR3 is made up of 15 amino acids. CDR3 sequence (DNA): TGTGCCAGCAGCATGAGACCCTCCGGGGAAGAGACCCAGTACTTC. Its translation: CASSMRPSGEETQYF. The entire variable domain, with the rest obtained from reference TRBV11-2 and TRBJ2-5, is as follows: EAGVAQSPRYKIIEKRQSVAFWCNPISGHATLYWYQQILGQGPKLLIQFQNNGVVDDSQLPKDRFSAERLKGVDSTLKIQPAKLEDSAVYLCASSMRPSGEETQYFGPGTRLLVL.

CDR3 bases: TGTGCCAGCAGCTTAGTGGGGACAGGGGACCCGCGGGAGACCTACAATGAGCAGTTCTTC. As protein: CASSLVGTGDPRETYNEQFF. The gene calls are TRBV11-2 and TRBJ2-1, with 10 bases identical to TRBD1. V lost 1 base, J lost 2 bases, and 14 bases stayed unmatched. Germline V gene sequence: CDR1 SGHAT, CDR2 FQNNGV. The CDR3 is made up of 20 amino acids.

The chain is built from TRBV20-1 and TRBJ2-3, with 11 bases aligning to TRBD2. Germline V lookup: CDR1 DFQATT, CDR2 SNEGSKA (reference sequence). V shed 4 bases, J shed 6 bases, and the junction held 6 bases outside the gene matches. The CDR3 spans 14 residues. Here the CDR3 DNA reads TGCAGTGCTACCCTAGCGGGAGGTGGGGATACGCAGTATTTT. Protein sequence: CSATLAGGGDTQYF.

There are a few counts of this clonotype. This chain links TRBV10-3 with TRBJ2-3; unclear D gene. Looked up from germline, CDR1 is ENHRY and CDR2 is SYGVKD. The CDR3 runs to 14 residues. Trimming cost V 4 bases and J 2 bases, with 10 bases left between them. CDR3 residues: CAISAALITDTQYF. The CDR3 bases are TGTGCCATCAGTGCAGCGCTTATCACAGATACGCAGTATTTT.

This chain uses TRBV5-6 with TRBJ1-1; D possibly corresponds to TRBD1 (5 bases). The germline V gene encodes CDR1 SGHDT and CDR2 YYEEEE. This CDR3 contains 16 residues. Deletions cut 0 bases from V and 4 bases from J, with 16 bases between. As DNA, the CDR3 is TGTGCCAGCAGCTTGGATGTGGCACAGGAGGGCACTGAAGCTTTCTTT. It codes for CASSLDVAQEGTEAFF.